This T cell receptor (beta chain) was profiled in a study of cytomegalovirus exposure and HLA in healthy donors. 60 Vbeta and 13 Jbeta primers were used in PCR. Produced via immunoSEQ multiplex PCR; TCRdb's table is partial and in-frame only. The repertoire holds 130,000 or so clones, 7% to 9.5% seen once, with about 6.6% in the top ten. Per germline, CDR1 MNHNS and CDR2 SASEGT. Trimming shortened V by 1 base and J by 2 bases, and 9 bases separated the two germline ends. This CDR3 region has 15 residues. Broader study findings: Presence/absence comparisons presumed near-even sequencing depth among donors. In a later analysis, productive TCRs from donors in an Asian-associated ancestry cluster reportedly carried fewer N-insertions than the cohort mean. The study found most TCR sequences rare, yet found some public TCRs in many donors.

In this sample, this clone turned up a few times. Its specificity is unknown. What was sequenced was PBMCs. The TCR originated in a woman aged 35 to 49 in good health and CMV-seropositive. The genes are TRBV6-1 and TRBJ1-5, with D tentatively TRBD1 (5 bases). The CDR3 DNA reads as TGTGCCAGCAGTGAAGGAATAGGGGGCAATCAGCCCCAGCATTTT. Amino acid sequence: CASSEGIGGNQPQHF.